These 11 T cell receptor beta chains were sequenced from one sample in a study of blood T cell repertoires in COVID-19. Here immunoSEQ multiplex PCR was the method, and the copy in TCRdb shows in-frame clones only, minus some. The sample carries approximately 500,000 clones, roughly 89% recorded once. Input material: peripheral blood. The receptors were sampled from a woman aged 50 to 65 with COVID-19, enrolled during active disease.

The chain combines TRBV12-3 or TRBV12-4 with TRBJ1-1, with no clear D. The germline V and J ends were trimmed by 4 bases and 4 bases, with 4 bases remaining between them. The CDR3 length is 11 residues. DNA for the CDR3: TGTGCCAGCAGTTACAGCACTGAAGCTTTCTTT. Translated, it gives CASSYSTEAFF.

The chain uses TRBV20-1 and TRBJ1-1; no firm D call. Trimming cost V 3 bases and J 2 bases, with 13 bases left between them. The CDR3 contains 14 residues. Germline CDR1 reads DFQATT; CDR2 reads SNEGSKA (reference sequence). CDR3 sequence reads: CSASRARGNTEAFF. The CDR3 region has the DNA TGCAGTGCTAGTAGAGCCCGGGGTAACACTGAAGCTTTCTTT.

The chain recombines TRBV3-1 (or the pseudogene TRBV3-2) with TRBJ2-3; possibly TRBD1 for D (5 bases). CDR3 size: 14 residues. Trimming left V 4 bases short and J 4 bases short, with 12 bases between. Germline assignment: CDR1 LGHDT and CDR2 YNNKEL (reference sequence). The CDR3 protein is CASSPRQSADTQYF. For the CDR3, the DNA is TGTGCCAGCAGCCCGCGACAGTCCGCAGATACGCAGTATTTT.

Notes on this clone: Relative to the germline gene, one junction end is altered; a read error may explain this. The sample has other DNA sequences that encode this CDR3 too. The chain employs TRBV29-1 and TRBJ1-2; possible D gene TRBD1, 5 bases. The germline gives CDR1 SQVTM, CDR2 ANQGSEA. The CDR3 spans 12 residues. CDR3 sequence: CSATGGNYGYTF. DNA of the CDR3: TGCAGCGCCACGGGGGGTAACTATGGCTACACCTTT.

CDR3 DNA sequence: TGTGCCAGCAGCTTATTTCGGGGGGGGCAACAAGAGACCCAGTACTTC. This encodes CASSLFRGGQQETQYF. This rearrangement joins TRBV5-8 to TRBJ2-5; TRBD2 matches 8 bases. Germline-derived CDR1 and CDR2 are SGHTS and YDEGEE. V dropped 2 bases and J dropped 2; count of bases not matched to a gene: 8. There are 16 residues in the CDR3.

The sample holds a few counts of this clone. The CDR3 loop is CSATTGTEAFF. CDR3 DNA sequence: TGCAGTGCTACGACAGGGACTGAAGCTTTCTTT. The rearrangement links TRBV20-1 to TRBJ1-1; TRBD1 matches at 7 bases. The CDR3 is 11 residues long. V dropped 4 bases and J dropped 5; count of bases not matched to a gene: 1. Germline V gene lookup returns CDR1 DFQATT and CDR2 SNEGSKA (reference sequence).

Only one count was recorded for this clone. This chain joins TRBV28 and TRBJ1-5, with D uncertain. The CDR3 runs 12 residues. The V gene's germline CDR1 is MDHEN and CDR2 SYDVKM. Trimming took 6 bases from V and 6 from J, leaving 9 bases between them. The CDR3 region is CASSAPGQPQHF. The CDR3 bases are TGTGCCAGCAGCGCCCCGGGTCAGCCCCAGCATTTT.

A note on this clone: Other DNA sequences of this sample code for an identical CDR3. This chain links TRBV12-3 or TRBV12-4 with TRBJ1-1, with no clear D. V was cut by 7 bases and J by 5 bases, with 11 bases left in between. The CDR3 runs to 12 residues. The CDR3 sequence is CASTPGGTEAFF. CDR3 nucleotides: TGTGCCAGCACCCCAGGAGGGACTGAAGCTTTCTTT.

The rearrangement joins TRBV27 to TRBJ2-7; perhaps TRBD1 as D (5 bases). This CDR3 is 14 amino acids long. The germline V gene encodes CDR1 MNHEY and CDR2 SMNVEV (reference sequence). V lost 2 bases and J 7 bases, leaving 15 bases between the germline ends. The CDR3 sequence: CASSLDPSGLEQYF. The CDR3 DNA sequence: TGTGCCAGCAGTTTAGACCCATCAGGGCTGGAGCAGTACTTC.

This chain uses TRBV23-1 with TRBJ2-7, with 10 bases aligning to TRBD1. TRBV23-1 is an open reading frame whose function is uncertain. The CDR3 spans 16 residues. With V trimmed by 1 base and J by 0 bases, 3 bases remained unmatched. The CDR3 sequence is CASSQFGQGDSYEQYF. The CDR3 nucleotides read TGCGCCAGCAGTCAATTTGGACAGGGGGACTCCTACGAGCAGTACTTC.

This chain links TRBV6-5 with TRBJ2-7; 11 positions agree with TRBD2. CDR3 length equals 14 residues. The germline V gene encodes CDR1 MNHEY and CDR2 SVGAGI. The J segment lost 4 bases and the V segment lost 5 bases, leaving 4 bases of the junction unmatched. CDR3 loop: CASSLLAGEYEQYF. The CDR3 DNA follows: TGTGCCAGCAGTCTACTAGCGGGGGAATACGAGCAGTACTTC.